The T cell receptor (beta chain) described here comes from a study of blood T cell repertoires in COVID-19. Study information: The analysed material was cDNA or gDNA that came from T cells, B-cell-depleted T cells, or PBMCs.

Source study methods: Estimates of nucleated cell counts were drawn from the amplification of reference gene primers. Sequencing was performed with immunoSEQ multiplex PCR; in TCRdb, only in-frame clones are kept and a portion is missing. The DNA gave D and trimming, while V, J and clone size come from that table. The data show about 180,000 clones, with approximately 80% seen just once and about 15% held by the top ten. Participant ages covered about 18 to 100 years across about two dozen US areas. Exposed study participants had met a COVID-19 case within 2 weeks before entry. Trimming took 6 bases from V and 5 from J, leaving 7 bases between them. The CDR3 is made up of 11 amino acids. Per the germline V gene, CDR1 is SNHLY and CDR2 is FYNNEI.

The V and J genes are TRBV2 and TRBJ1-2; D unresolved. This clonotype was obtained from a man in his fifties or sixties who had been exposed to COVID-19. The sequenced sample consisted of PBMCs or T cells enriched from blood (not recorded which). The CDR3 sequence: CASRETYGYTF. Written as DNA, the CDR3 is TGTGCCAGCAGGGAGACTTATGGCTACACCTTC.